The 18 T cell receptor beta chains given below trace back to one sample, sequenced in a study of T-cell memory formation after mild COVID-19. One entry per CDR3 protein results from TCRdb running MiXCR on the 5' RACE reads. The data show 150,000 to 200,000 distinct CDR3 sequences, with roughly 23% seen just once and approximately 22% held by the top ten. What was sequenced was PBMCs or a T cell subset sorted from them (not recorded which). The source of these receptors is an adult woman who had mild COVID-19 (a few samples of this study predate the infection). Cell type and time point are not known.

The rearrangement links TRBV7-2 to TRBJ2-3; D call uncertain. This CDR3 is built from 15 residues. V lost 1 base and J lost 1, with 9 bases in between. Germline V gene sequence: CDR1 SGHTA, CDR2 FQGNSA. For the CDR3, the DNA is TGTGCCAGCAGCTTAGGGGTAGCACGCACAGATACGCAGTATTTT. Translation gives CASSLGVARTDTQYF.

Only a few counts were recorded for this clonotype. The chain carries TRBV27 and TRBJ1-1, with D possibly matching TRBD1 (5 bases). CDR1 and CDR2 (germline): MNHEY, SMNVEV (reference sequence). This CDR3 has 15 amino acids. V lost 8 bases and J 4 bases, leaving 20 bases between the germline ends. The CDR3 sequence is CASGSFGARITEAFF. The CDR3 DNA reads as TGTGCCAGCGGTTCATTTGGGGCGCGAATCACTGAAGCTTTCTTT.

The V and J genes are TRBV12-3 or TRBV12-4 and TRBJ2-5, with 8 nucleotides matching TRBD1. This CDR3 is 15 amino acids long. Trimming took 5 bases from V and 5 from J; bases not matched to a gene: 10. CDR3 sequence: CASSPSWTGSETQYF. As DNA, the CDR3 is TGTGCCAGCAGTCCTTCCTGGACAGGGTCGGAGACCCAGTACTTC.

The rearrangement uses TRBV13 and TRBJ2-1, with D unclear. Germline loops: CDR1 PRHDT, CDR2 FYEKMQ (reference sequence). V was pared by 5 bases and J by 9 bases, with 17 bases between. CDR3 length equals 14 residues. CDR3 sequence reads: CASSLGPSISEQFF. The CDR3 region has the DNA TGTGCCAGCAGCCTTGGTCCAAGTATAAGTGAGCAGTTCTTC.

This clonotype was seen only a few times. V and J are TRBV12-3 or TRBV12-4 and TRBJ1-1, with a weak D call TRBD1 (5 bases). Trimming cost V 5 bases and J 1 base, with 20 bases left between them. The CDR3 is 17 residues long. As DNA, the CDR3 is TGTGCCAGCAGTCATTCATCCCCAGGGAAGGCGAACACTGAAGCTTTCTTT. Translated, it gives CASSHSSPGKANTEAFF.

This clonotype was recorded many times. J is TRBJ2-7 and V is TRBV6-2 or TRBV6-3; perhaps TRBD2 as D (6 bases). Germline-derived CDR1 and CDR2 are MNHEY and SVGEGT. CDR3 size: 15 residues. Trimming removed 2 bases from V and 2 bases from J, with 13 bases in between. This CDR3 reads CASSYLGGPAYEQYF. CDR3 DNA: TGTGCCAGCAGTTACCTGGGGGGACCGGCCTACGAGCAGTACTTC.

V gene TRBV3-1 combines with J gene TRBJ2-1; 7 bases agree with TRBD1. From germline, CDR1 is LGHDT and CDR2 YNNKEL (reference sequence). V trimming: 4 bases; J trimming: 0 bases; junction bases outside the gene matches: 9. The CDR3 is made up of 17 amino acids. The CDR3 coding sequence is TGTGCCAGCAGCCCCGGACAGGCCGTCCTCTCCTACAATGAGCAGTTCTTC. It codes for CASSPGQAVLSYNEQFF.

The rearrangement uses TRBV2 and TRBJ1-5; 8 nucleotides line up with TRBD1. The CDR3 has 15 residues. V lost 6 bases and J lost 3; bases outside the gene matches: 7. CDR1 is SNHLY, CDR2 FYNNEI, per germline. The CDR3 sequence: CASRETGENNQPQHF. CDR3 DNA: TGTGCCAGCAGAGAGACAGGGGAAAACAATCAGCCCCAGCATTTT.

V is TRBV4-1 and J is TRBJ2-7, with 8 bases that match TRBD1. Germline-derived CDR1 and CDR2 are MGHRA and YSYEKL. The V gene end was trimmed by 4 bases and the J gene end by 0 bases; junction bases not matched to a gene: 11. This CDR3 spans 17 amino acids. The DNA of the CDR3 is TGCGCCAGCAGCCGGGACGCAGGGGGCCCAAGCTCCTACGAGCAGTACTTC. Its translation is CASSRDAGGPSSYEQYF.

This chain links TRBV7-6 with TRBJ2-7, with D possibly matching TRBD1 (6 bases). Germline loops: CDR1 SGHVS, CDR2 FNYEAQ. Trimming left V 2 bases short and J 7 bases short, with 18 bases between. This CDR3 region has 15 residues. The CDR3 here is CASSLRSGRDKEQYF. DNA of the CDR3: TGTGCCAGCAGCTTACGTTCAGGACGGGACAAAGAGCAGTACTTC. The whole variable domain, remainder taken from reference TRBV7-6 and TRBJ2-7, is GAGVSQSPRYKVTKRGQDVALRCDPISGHVSLYWYRQALGQGPEFLTYFNYEAQQDKSGLPNDRFSAERPEGSISTLTIQRTEQRDSAMYRCASSLRSGRDKEQYFGPGTRLTVT.

The gene calls are TRBV6-2 or TRBV6-3 and TRBJ1-2; D perhaps matches TRBD1 (5 bases). The germline V gene encodes CDR1 MNHEY and CDR2 SVGEGT. Trimming removed 6 bases from V and 3 bases from J, with 17 bases in between. This CDR3 is built from 15 residues. CDR3 protein: CASSNGGVTDYGYTF. The CDR3 DNA reads as TGTGCCAGCAGCAACGGAGGGGTAACGGACTATGGCTACACCTTC.

A few counts support this clonotype. This rearrangement joins TRBV4-2 to TRBJ2-7, with 10 bases fitting TRBD1. From germline, CDR1 is LGHNA and CDR2 YNFKEQ. The CDR3 length is 16 residues. V dropped 3 bases and J dropped 5; count of bases not matched to a gene: 10. The CDR3 here is CASSQWTDRGPHEQYF. The CDR3 DNA reads TGTGCCAGCAGCCAGTGGACCGACAGGGGGCCCCACGAGCAGTACTTC.

This clonotype was counted only a few times. The J gene is TRBJ1-1, the V gene TRBV7-9; 8 bases fit TRBD1. The germline CDR1 and CDR2 sequences are SEHNR and FQNEAQ (reference sequence). Losses at the gene ends were 2 bases for V and 6 bases for J; bases not matched to a gene: 11. The CDR3 is made up of 16 amino acids. The CDR3 loop is CASSLTTGVMLAEAFF. The CDR3 DNA sequence: TGTGCCAGCAGCTTAACGACAGGGGTCATGTTGGCTGAAGCTTTCTTT.

This clonotype was recorded many times. This chain uses TRBV4-3 with TRBJ2-7; 14 bases map to TRBD2. J lost 4 bases, V lost 3 bases, and 2 bases had no gene match. The CDR3 runs to 15 residues. Germline V lookup: CDR1 LGHNA, CDR2 YSLEER. Here the CDR3 reads CASSHGTSGSYEQYF. CDR3 bases: TGCGCCAGCAGCCACGGGACTAGCGGGAGTTACGAGCAGTACTTC.

This clonotype was counted between two and nine times. The V gene is TRBV11-2, the J gene TRBJ2-3, with TRBD2 identical over 15 bases. The CDR3 is 17 amino acids. Germline CDR1 and CDR2: SGHAT and FQNNGV. Losses at the gene ends were 0 bases for V and 10 bases for J; bases not matched to a gene: 8. In DNA, the CDR3 is TGTGCCAGCAGCTTAGATGGACTAGCGGGGGGGCCGTCCCCGCAGTATTTT. It translates to CASSLDGLAGGPSPQYF.

The chain recombines TRBV9 with TRBJ2-3; D unclear. This CDR3 contains 15 residues. Germline values: CDR1 SGDLS, CDR2 YYNGEE. V shed 3 bases and J shed 0 bases, with 11 bases lying between them. CDR3 sequence (DNA): TGTGCCAGCAGCGCCGACTCTTCTAGCACAGATACGCAGTATTTT. Residues: CASSADSSSTDTQYF.

V usage is TRBV7-9 and J usage is TRBJ1-4; D perhaps matches TRBD1 (5 bases). This CDR3 contains 16 residues. V was pared by 5 bases and J by 7 bases, with 20 bases between. Per germline, CDR1 SEHNR and CDR2 FQNEAQ (reference sequence). The CDR3 nucleotides are TGTGCCAGCAGCGAGACAGTTGAGGGCCTTCTTGAAAAACTGTTTTTT. Translated: CASSETVEGLLEKLFF.

The V and J genes are TRBV20-1 and TRBJ2-7, with D maybe TRBD2 (7 bases). The V gene's germline CDR1 is DFQATT and CDR2 SNEGSKA (reference sequence). Trimming pared 3 bases from V and 0 bases from J, leaving 21 bases between. This CDR3 comprises 17 residues. CDR3 protein: CSASPVGGGPPSYEQYF. DNA for the CDR3: TGCAGTGCTAGTCCGGTAGGGGGAGGGCCCCCCTCCTACGAGCAGTACTTC.